This TCR beta chain is drawn from a study of blood T cell repertoires in COVID-19 (dated by TCRdb to the early 2020s). With regard to the full study: Samples covering the acute and convalescent phases of COVID-19 were provided by collaborators in the United States, Italy and Spain. Where available, HLA class I and class II types were taken from metadata supplied by the sample provider and were not determined by assay-based typing. The sample metadata nearly always contained a de-identified subject ID, COVID-19 status, age in years and sex. The samples were drawn from the first 160 participants of the ongoing ImmuneRACE study and from 1,254 subjects provided by 6 global collaborators. Subjects who had been exposed to COVID-19, were actively infected with it, or had recovered from it provided the deeply sampled blood TCRbeta repertoires that made up the dataset. The repertoires were released in a freely available public database intended as a resource for research on the immune response to SARS-CoV-2. The prospective study material was composed of cDNA or gDNA derived from T cells, B-cell-depleted T cells, or PBMCs.

The research as a whole found: The quantity of clinical and demographic metadata differed by source and by participant and was supplied without curation.

The immunoSEQ Assay, a bias-controlled multiplex PCR, was used to amplify TCRbeta CDR3 regions from genomic DNA. The paper's processing steps were these. Within the assay, amplification of reference gene primers was used to estimate how many nucleated cells each sample contained. To quantify the absolute abundance of each unique TCRbeta CDR3 rearrangement, sequence reads were collapsed and filtered. For each sample, productive Simpson clonality was calculated by taking the square root of Simpson's diversity index across productive rearrangements. Imported from immuneACCESS, the table was reduced by TCRdb to in-frame sequences with V and J called. These copies leave out some clones; in studies compared against another copy, an unresolved V gene accounts for under half, and the cause of the remainder is not known. For V, J and clone size, that table is used; D and trimming come from the DNA. The sample table records tens of thousands of clones; 75% to 90% of these occur just once. The ten largest account for about 7% of the sample.

Via the germline V gene, CDR1 is MDHEN and CDR2 SYDVKM. At the junction V is shortened by 6 bases and J by 2 bases; bases outside the gene matches: 8. The CDR3 has 15 amino acids, counting the end cysteine and phenylalanine. Of all the DNA, just the CDR3 is kept, 45 bases in frame from base 1. Whole blood was collected in K2EDTA tubes by collaborating institutions according to the institutions' own protocols. Collaborator samples were shipped for TCRbeta analysis as frozen whole blood, isolated PBMCs, or DNA extracted from either sample type. Details on this clone: This clone's antigen is unknown. Base qualities are not provided; no much larger clone lies one nucleotide away.

Recombination linked TRBV28 to TRBJ2-3, with 7 bases aligning to TRBD2. The sequence derives from a woman of 80 years or more with active COVID-19. The sample consisted of peripheral blood. The DNA sequence follows: TGTGCCAGCAGACCTACTAGCGATCACACAGATACGCAGTATTTT. Protein translation: CASRPTSDHTDTQYF.